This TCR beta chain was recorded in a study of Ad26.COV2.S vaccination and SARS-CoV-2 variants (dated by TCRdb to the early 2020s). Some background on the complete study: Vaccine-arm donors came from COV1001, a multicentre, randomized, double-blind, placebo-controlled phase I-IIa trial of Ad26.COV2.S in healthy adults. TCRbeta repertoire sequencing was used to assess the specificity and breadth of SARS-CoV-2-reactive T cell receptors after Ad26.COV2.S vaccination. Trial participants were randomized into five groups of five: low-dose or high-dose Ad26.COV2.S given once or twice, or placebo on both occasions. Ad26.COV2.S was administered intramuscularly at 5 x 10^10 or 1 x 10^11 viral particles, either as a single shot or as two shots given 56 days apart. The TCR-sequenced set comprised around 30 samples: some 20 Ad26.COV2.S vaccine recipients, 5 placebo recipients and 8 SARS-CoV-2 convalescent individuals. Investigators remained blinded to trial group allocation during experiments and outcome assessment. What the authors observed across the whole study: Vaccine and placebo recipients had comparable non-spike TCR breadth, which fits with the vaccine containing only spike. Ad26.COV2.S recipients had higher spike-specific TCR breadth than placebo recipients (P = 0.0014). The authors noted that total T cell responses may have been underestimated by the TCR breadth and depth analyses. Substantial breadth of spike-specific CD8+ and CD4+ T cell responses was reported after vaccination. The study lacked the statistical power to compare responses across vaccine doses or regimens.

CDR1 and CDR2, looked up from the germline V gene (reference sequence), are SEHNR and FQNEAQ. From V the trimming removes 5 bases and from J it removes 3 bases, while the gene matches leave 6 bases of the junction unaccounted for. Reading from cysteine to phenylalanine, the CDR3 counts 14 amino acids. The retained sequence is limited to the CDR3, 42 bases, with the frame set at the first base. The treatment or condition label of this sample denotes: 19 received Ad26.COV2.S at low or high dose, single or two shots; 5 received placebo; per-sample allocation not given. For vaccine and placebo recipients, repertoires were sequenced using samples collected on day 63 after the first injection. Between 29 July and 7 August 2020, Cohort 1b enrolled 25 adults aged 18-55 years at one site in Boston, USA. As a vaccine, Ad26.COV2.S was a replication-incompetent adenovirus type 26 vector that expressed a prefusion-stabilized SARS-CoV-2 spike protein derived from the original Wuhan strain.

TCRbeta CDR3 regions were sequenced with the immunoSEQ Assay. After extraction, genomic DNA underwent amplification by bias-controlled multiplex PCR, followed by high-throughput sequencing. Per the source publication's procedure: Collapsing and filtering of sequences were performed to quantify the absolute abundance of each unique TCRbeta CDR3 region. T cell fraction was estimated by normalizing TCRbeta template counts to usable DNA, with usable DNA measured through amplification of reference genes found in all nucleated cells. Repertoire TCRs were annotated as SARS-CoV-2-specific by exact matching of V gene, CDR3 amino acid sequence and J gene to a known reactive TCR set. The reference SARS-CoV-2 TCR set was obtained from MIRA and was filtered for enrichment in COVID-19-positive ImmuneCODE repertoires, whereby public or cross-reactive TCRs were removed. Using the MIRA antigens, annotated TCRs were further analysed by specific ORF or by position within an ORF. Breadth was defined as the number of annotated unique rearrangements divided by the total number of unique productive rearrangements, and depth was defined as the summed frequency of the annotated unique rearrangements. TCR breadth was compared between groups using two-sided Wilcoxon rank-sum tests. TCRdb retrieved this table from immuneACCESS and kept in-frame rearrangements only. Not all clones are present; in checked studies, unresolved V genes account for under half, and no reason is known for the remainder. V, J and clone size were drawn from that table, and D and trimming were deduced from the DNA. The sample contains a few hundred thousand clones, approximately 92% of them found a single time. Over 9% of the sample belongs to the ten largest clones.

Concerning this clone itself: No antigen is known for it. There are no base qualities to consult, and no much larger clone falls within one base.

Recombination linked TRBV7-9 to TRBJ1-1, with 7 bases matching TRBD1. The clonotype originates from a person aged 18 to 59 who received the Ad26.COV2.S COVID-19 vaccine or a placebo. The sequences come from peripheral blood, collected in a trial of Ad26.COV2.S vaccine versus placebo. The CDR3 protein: CASSPEGADTEAFF. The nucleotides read TGTGCCAGCAGCCCGGAGGGGGCCGACACTGAAGCTTTCTTT.